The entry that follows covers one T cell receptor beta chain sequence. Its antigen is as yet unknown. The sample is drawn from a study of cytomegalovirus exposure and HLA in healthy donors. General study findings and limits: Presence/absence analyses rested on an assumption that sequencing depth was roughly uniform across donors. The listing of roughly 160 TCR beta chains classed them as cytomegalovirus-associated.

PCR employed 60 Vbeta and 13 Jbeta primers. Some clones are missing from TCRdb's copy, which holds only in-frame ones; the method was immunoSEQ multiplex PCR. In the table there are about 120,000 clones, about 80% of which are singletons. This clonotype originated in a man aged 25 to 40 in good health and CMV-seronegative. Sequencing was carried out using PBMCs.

For the CDR3, the DNA is TGTGCCAGTAATCAGGGGGTCGTCACTGAAGCTTTCTTT. Its protein product is CASNQGVVTEAFF. This chain connects TRBV19 to TRBJ1-1; 7 positions agree with TRBD1. CDR3 length: 13 amino acids. The V segment lost 7 bases and the J segment 4 bases; nucleotides outside the gene matches: 6. Per the germline V gene, CDR1 is LNHDA and CDR2 is SQIVND (reference sequence).